These 22 T cell receptor beta chains originate from one sample sequenced in a study of T cell changes during pregnancy in multiple sclerosis. Clones were read by immunoSEQ multiplex PCR, and TCRdb kept only the in-frame ones, dropping some. The sample contains 40,000 to 45,000 clones, around 92% of which appear only once. The sample consisted of peripheral blood. Receptor source: a female donor with multiple sclerosis, enrolled in a pregnancy study.

The J gene is TRBJ2-5, the V gene TRBV11-2, with 8 bases aligning to TRBD1. CDR3 size: 13 residues. Losses at the gene ends were 6 bases for V and 7 bases for J; bases not matched to a gene: 7. Germline lookup yields CDR1 SGHAT and CDR2 FQNNGV. The CDR3 loop reads CASSLRDRGTQYF. The CDR3 DNA is TGTGCCAGCAGTTTGAGAGACAGGGGGACCCAGTACTTC. Variable domain in full (rest from reference TRBV11-2 and TRBJ2-5): EAGVAQSPRYKIIEKRQSVAFWCNPISGHATLYWYQQILGQGPKLLIQFQNNGVVDDSQLPKDRFSAERLKGVDSTLKIQPAKLEDSAVYLCASSLRDRGTQYFGPGTRLLVL.

This chain joins TRBV18 and TRBJ2-3, with a tentative D call TRBD2 (5 bases). The CDR3 is 14 amino acids. Germline V gene sequence: CDR1 KGHSH, CDR2 LQKENI. Trimming removed 2 bases at V and 9 bases at J, with 15 bases between. CDR3 residues: CASSPIDAGPTQYF. The CDR3 bases are TGTGCCAGCTCACCAATAGACGCGGGTCCGACGCAGTATTTT.

This rearrangement joins TRBV7-9 to TRBJ1-3, with 10 nucleotides matching TRBD1. This CDR3 spans 14 amino acids. Trimming removed 5 bases from V and 7 bases from J; junction bases left unmatched: 5. CDR1 and CDR2 from the germline V gene are SEHNR and FQNEAQ (reference sequence). CDR3 nucleotides: TGTGCCAGCAGCAAACCGGGACAGGGGAACACCATATATTTT. Its protein is CASSKPGQGNTIYF.

This chain links TRBV5-1 with TRBJ2-3; D may be TRBD2 (6 bases). Germline V lookup: CDR1 SGHRS, CDR2 YFSETQ. V shed 4 bases and J shed 2 bases, with 14 bases lying between them. The CDR3 has 15 amino acids. This CDR3 reads CASSLNSGSTDTQYF. The CDR3, as DNA: TGCGCCAGCAGCCTAAATAGCGGTTCCACAGATACGCAGTATTTT.

This clone was detected a few times. The chain is built from TRBV19 and TRBJ1-4; no firm D call. The CDR3 runs 14 residues. Trimming took off 5 bases at V and 2 bases at J, with 9 bases between the two ends. CDR1 and CDR2 from the germline V gene are LNHDA and SQIVND (reference sequence). The CDR3 DNA reads TGTGCCAGTAGTCCACAGACGACTAATGAAAAACTGTTTTTT. As protein: CASSPQTTNEKLFF.

The rearrangement links TRBV13 to TRBJ2-1; 9 bases map to TRBD2. Looked up from germline, CDR1 is PRHDT and CDR2 is FYEKMQ (reference sequence). Trimming took 4 bases from V and 6 from J; bases not matched to a gene: 10. The CDR3 covers 16 residues. The CDR3 loop reads CASSSHSGRAPNEQFF. CDR3 DNA: TGTGCCAGCAGCTCACATAGCGGGAGAGCGCCCAATGAGCAGTTCTTC.

The V gene is TRBV7-2, the J gene TRBJ2-3, with D maybe TRBD2 (6 bases). Germline assignment: CDR1 SGHTA and CDR2 FQGNSA. V was trimmed by 4 bases and J by 3 bases, leaving 20 bases between them. This CDR3 is 17 amino acids long. CDR3 loop: CASSYPTGTGGTDTQYF. The DNA of the CDR3 is TGTGCCAGCAGCTACCCAACCGGGACTGGGGGAACAGATACGCAGTATTTT.

This rearrangement joins TRBV27 to TRBJ2-4, with 9 bases that match TRBD2. Germline trimming cut 6 bases from V and 0 bases from J; bases unmatched to any gene: 9. Germline CDR1 is MNHEY and CDR2 is SMNVEV (reference sequence). The CDR3 length is 17 residues. CDR3 nucleotides: TGTGCCAGCAGCGAACTAGCGGGTGGGCTAGCCAAAAACATTCAGTACTTC. This sequence encodes CASSELAGGLAKNIQYF.

The chain carries TRBV7-9 and TRBJ2-5, with no clear D. The germline gives CDR1 SEHNR, CDR2 FQNEAQ (reference sequence). This CDR3 spans 14 amino acids. Trimming pared 4 bases from V and 2 bases from J, leaving 11 bases between. Here the CDR3 reads CASSSPLYQETQYF. DNA of the CDR3: TGTGCCAGCAGCTCACCCCTGTATCAAGAGACCCAGTACTTC.

The rearrangement joins TRBV20-1 to TRBJ2-7, with D perhaps being TRBD1 or TRBD2 (5 bases each). The CDR3 covers 11 residues. V lost 4 bases and J lost 4, with 8 bases in between. Germline V CDR1 and CDR2: DFQATT, SNEGSKA (reference sequence). CDR3 nucleotide sequence: TGCAGTGCTAACGGGGCTTACGAGCAGTACTTC. Translating it yields CSANGAYEQYF.

The V and J genes are TRBV6-6 and TRBJ2-7; TRBD1 might be the D (6 bases). CDR1 and CDR2 (germline): MNHNY, SVGAGI (reference sequence). CDR3 length equals 15 residues. Trimming shortened V by 6 bases and J by 4 bases, and 19 bases separated the two germline ends. The CDR3 loop reads CASSRTRDNRYEQYF. DNA for the CDR3: TGTGCCAGCAGCCGAACCCGGGACAATCGATACGAGCAGTACTTC.

V gene TRBV18 combines with J gene TRBJ1-5; D uncertain. This CDR3 is 16 amino acids long. CDR1 KGHSH and CDR2 LQKENI come from the germline V gene. Trimming shortened V by 0 bases and J by 1 base, and 10 bases separated the two germline ends. The CDR3 loop reads CASSPPDGMSNQPQHF. The CDR3 DNA reads TGTGCCAGCTCACCACCGGACGGGATGAGCAATCAGCCCCAGCATTTT.

The chain links TRBV4-1 to TRBJ1-2; 7 bases map to TRBD1. CDR3 length: 16 residues. CDR1 is MGHRA, CDR2 YSYEKL, per germline. The V segment lost 10 bases and the J segment 0 bases; nucleotides outside the gene matches: 14. This CDR3 is CATLPEGAQANYGYTF. In DNA, the CDR3 is TGCGCCACCCTCCCGGAGGGGGCTCAAGCTAACTATGGCTACACCTTC.

This rearrangement joins TRBV18 to TRBJ2-5, with 9 bases that match TRBD1. Unmatched junction bases numbered 4, after V lost 0 bases and J lost 5 bases. The V gene's germline CDR1 is KGHSH and CDR2 LQKENI. The CDR3 length is 15 residues. CDR3 DNA sequence: TGTGCCAGCTCACCACCGGACAGGGGTACTGAGACCCAGTACTTC. The encoded protein is CASSPPDRGTETQYF.

The count of this clone is one. This chain connects TRBV29-1 to TRBJ2-3; tentative D call: TRBD2 (6 bases). V gave up 8 bases and J gave up 0 bases, with 12 bases separating them. The length of the CDR3 is 13 residues. CDR1 is SQVTM, CDR2 ANQGSEA, per germline. CDR3 sequence: CSPFSGSTDTQYF. DNA for the CDR3: TGCAGCCCGTTTAGCGGAAGCACAGATACGCAGTATTTT.

The chain recombines TRBV7-3 with TRBJ2-1; 9 positions match TRBD1. This CDR3 is built from 16 residues. Germline assignment: CDR1 SGHTA and CDR2 FQGTGA. J lost 9 bases, V lost 0 bases, and 9 bases had no gene match. In DNA form, the CDR3 reads TGTGCCAGCAGCTTAACCCCCGGGACAGGGTTGCGTGAGCAGTTCTTC. This sequence encodes CASSLTPGTGLREQFF. The variable domain in full, completed from reference TRBV7-3 and TRBJ2-1, reads GAGVSQTPSNKVTEKGKYVELRCDPISGHTALYWYRQSLGQGPEFLIYFQGTGAADDSGLPNDRFFAVRPEGSVSTLKIQRTERGDSAVYLCASSLTPGTGLREQFFGPGTRLTVL.

CDR3 bases: TGTGCCAGCAGCCCCGGCGTAAGTAGCACAGATACGCAGTATTTT. The encoded protein is CASSPGVSSTDTQYF. The rearrangement links TRBV7-9 to TRBJ2-3, with D unclear. Germline V gene data show CDR1 as SEHNR and CDR2 as FQNEAQ (reference sequence). The CDR3 contains 15 residues. Trimming cost V 5 bases and J 0 bases, with 12 bases left between them.

This clone has just a few counts. V and J are TRBV7-2 and TRBJ2-3, with D possibly being TRBD1 (6 bases). This CDR3 is 13 amino acids long. The germline V gene has CDR1 SGHTA and CDR2 FQGNSA. Trimming pared 1 base from V and 12 bases from J, leaving 14 bases between. DNA for the CDR3: TGTGCCAGCAGCTTAGACAACTCGGGACACCAGTATTTT. This sequence encodes CASSLDNSGHQYF.

V gene TRBV19 combines with J gene TRBJ1-4; possible D gene TRBD1, 5 bases. The germline V and J ends were trimmed by 3 bases and 5 bases, with 7 bases remaining between them. Germline V CDR1 and CDR2: LNHDA, SQIVND (reference sequence). The CDR3 is made up of 13 amino acids. CDR3 residues: CASSMGGNEKLFF. Here the CDR3 DNA reads TGTGCCAGTAGTATGGGGGGGAATGAAAAACTGTTTTTT. The full variable domain, rest sourced from reference TRBV19 and TRBJ1-4, is DGGITQSPKYLFRKEGQNVTLSCEQNLNHDAMYWYRQDPGQGLRLIYYSQIVNDFQKGDIAEGYSVSREKKESFPLTVTSAQKNPTAFYLCASSMGGNEKLFFGSGTQLSVL.

V usage is TRBV5-1 and J usage is TRBJ2-1; D is undetermined. Germline CDR1 SGHRS, CDR2 YFSETQ. V was cut by 0 bases and J by 0 bases, with 10 bases left in between. The CDR3 spans 16 residues. Written as DNA, the CDR3 is TGCGCCAGCAGCTTGGATCGGCTGTCCTCCTACAATGAGCAGTTCTTC. Encoded protein: CASSLDRLSSYNEQFF.

The rearrangement uses TRBV5-1 and TRBJ2-1; the match to TRBD2 covers 11 bases. From germline, CDR1 is SGHRS and CDR2 YFSETQ. Trimming took 4 bases from V and 9 from J; bases not matched to a gene: 12. The CDR3 has 16 amino acids. In DNA, the CDR3 is TGCGCCAGCAGCAAGGGAGAACTAGCGGGAGTGGGTGAGCAGTTCTTC. Translated: CASSKGELAGVGEQFF.

The chain is built from TRBV30 and TRBJ2-7; no clear D gene. Germline loops: CDR1 GTSNPN, CDR2 SVGIG (reference sequence). Trimming cost V 3 bases and J 3 bases, with 12 bases left between them. CDR3 length: 13 residues. The CDR3 DNA sequence: TGTGCCTGGAGAAGCGTCTCTAGCTACGAGCAGTACTTC. It yields the protein CAWRSVSSYEQYF.